The source of this TCR beta chain is a study of PD-L1 blockade in urothelial cancer. Background on the study: About 90% of the roughly 30 patients were men whose urothelial cancer was bladder-origin. Median blood clonality was roughly 0.088, with 75,000 to 90,000 unique TCRs. Prior regimens of chemotherapy numbered 0 to 3 per patient.

Clones were sequenced by immunoSEQ multiplex PCR, and TCRdb holds only the in-frame ones, with some missing. Of some 120,000 clones listed, more than 70% are singletons. Trimming took 1 base from V and 6 from J, leaving 15 bases between them. Germline V gene data show CDR1 as MNHNS and CDR2 as SASEGT. The CDR3 is 15 residues long. The time point: peripheral blood 6 weeks after treatment start. Individual patients had between 1 and 8 samples, taken pretreatment and on-treatment. Source: PBMCs, taken around atezolizumab (anti-PD-L1) treatment. The V call is TRBV6-1, the J call TRBJ1-2; possibly TRBD1 for D (6 bases). The clonotype was recovered from a man aged 45 to 65 with urothelial cancer. The CDR3 DNA is TGTGCCAGCAGTGAAGTAACAGGGACCTTTAATGGCTACACCTTC. Its translation is CASSEVTGTFNGYTF.